The 27 T cell receptor beta chains presented below share a single source sample, sequenced in a study of T cell changes during pregnancy in multiple sclerosis. Clones were read by immunoSEQ multiplex PCR, and TCRdb kept only the in-frame ones, dropping some. This table has under 45,000 clones, 94% appearing once. The specimen was CD4+ T cells from peripheral blood mononuclear cells, collected after pregnancy. The receptors shown here come from a female donor with multiple sclerosis, enrolled in a pregnancy study.

The CDR3 DNA reads as TGTGCCATCAGTGAGTATCGGCGGGGATACCAAGAGACCCAGTACTTC. Translated, it gives CAISEYRRGYQETQYF. V gene TRBV10-3 combines with J gene TRBJ2-5; a possible D gene is TRBD2 (6 bases). There are 16 residues in the CDR3. V dropped 1 base and J dropped 0 bases, with 12 bases sitting between them. Germline CDR1 reads ENHRY; CDR2 reads SYGVKD.

This clone was seen just once. The rearrangement uses TRBV19 and TRBJ1-5; possibly TRBD1 for D (5 bases). Trimming stripped 6 bases from V and 5 bases from J, with 8 bases between. Germline V gene data show CDR1 as LNHDA and CDR2 as SQIVND (reference sequence). This CDR3 has 12 amino acids. CDR3 coding DNA: TGTGCCAGTAGCGGGGGGTATCAGCCCCAGCATTTT. The encoded protein is CASSGGYQPQHF.

V is TRBV6-6 and J is TRBJ1-4; a possible D gene is TRBD1 (5 bases). The CDR3 has 14 residues. Trimming removed 6 bases at V and 8 bases at J, with 16 bases between. Germline CDR1 is MNHNY and CDR2 is SVGAGI (reference sequence). The chain's CDR3 is CASRPRDGGEKLFF. CDR3 bases: TGTGCCAGCAGACCCCGGGACGGGGGGGAAAAACTGTTTTTT.

The chain is built from TRBV6-5 and TRBJ2-3, with 8 bases aligning to TRBD2. The germline V gene has CDR1 MNHEY and CDR2 SVGAGI. This CDR3 spans 15 amino acids. The V and J ends lost 6 bases and 1 base, in that order; junction bases with no gene match: 6. This CDR3 reads CASRDGGAGTDTQYF. The CDR3, as DNA: TGTGCCAGCAGGGACGGGGGGGCCGGCACAGATACGCAGTATTTT.

The rearrangement joins TRBV18 to TRBJ2-3; 13 bases align to TRBD2. The V gene's germline CDR1 is KGHSH and CDR2 LQKENI. The CDR3 contains 16 residues. V dropped 6 bases and J dropped 6; count of bases not matched to a gene: 9. CDR3 sequence (DNA): TGTGCCAGCTCGCCCACTAGCGGGGGGGCCTCGGATACGCAGTATTTT. It translates to CASSPTSGGASDTQYF. Complete variable domain (other parts from reference TRBV18 and TRBJ2-3): NAGVMQNPRHLVRRRGQEARLRCSPMKGHSHVYWYRQLPEEGLKFMVYLQKENIIDESGMPKERFSAEFPKEGPSILRIQQVVRGDSAAYFCASSPTSGGASDTQYFGPGTRLTVL.

The gene calls are TRBV7-2 and TRBJ1-6; no clear D. The CDR3 has 15 amino acids. With 1 base removed from V and 2 bases from J, the gap between germline ends came to 6 bases. The germline gives CDR1 SGHTA, CDR2 FQGNSA. The CDR3, as DNA: TGTGCCAGCAGCTTAGGGGCAACCTATAATTCACCCCTCCACTTT. Protein product: CASSLGATYNSPLHF.

The chain is built from TRBV2 and TRBJ2-4, with a tentative D call TRBD2 (6 bases). V was pared by 4 bases and J by 6 bases, with 13 bases between. The CDR3 covers 14 residues. From germline, CDR1 is SNHLY and CDR2 FYNNEI. The CDR3 loop reads CASSVHGGINIQYF. The CDR3 DNA reads TGTGCCAGCAGTGTCCACGGGGGTATAAACATTCAGTACTTC.

The chain couples TRBV15 to TRBJ1-1; TRBD1 aligns across 8 bases. J gave up 7 bases and V 0 bases, and 13 bases lay outside the gene matches. Per the germline V gene, CDR1 is LNHNV and CDR2 is YYDKDF (reference sequence). This CDR3 is built from 17 residues. CDR3 sequence: CATSRDYSQGARSEAFF. CDR3 nucleotides: TGTGCCACCAGCAGAGATTATAGCCAGGGGGCGCGGAGTGAAGCTTTCTTT.

The gene calls are TRBV25-1 and TRBJ2-7, with D perhaps matching TRBD2 (6 bases). The CDR3 has 13 residues. V was pared by 3 bases and J by 4 bases, with 10 bases between. CDR1 is MGHDK and CDR2 is SYGVNS in the germline V gene. CDR3 amino acids: CASSDTGLYEQYF. The CDR3 region has the DNA TGTGCCAGCAGTGACACGGGACTTTACGAGCAGTACTTC.

The V and J genes are TRBV6-4 and TRBJ2-3; weak D call: TRBD2 (5 bases). Germline CDR1 and CDR2: MRHNA and SNTAGT. The CDR3 has 14 residues. V gave up 0 bases and J gave up 7 bases, with 11 bases separating them. This CDR3 reads CASSDSPLGNTQYF. CDR3 in DNA: TGTGCCAGCAGTGACTCCCCACTAGGTAATACGCAGTATTTT.

The V call is TRBV4-1, the J call TRBJ1-2, with 10 positions matching TRBD1. From germline, CDR1 is MGHRA and CDR2 YSYEKL. The CDR3 length is 15 residues. J lost 5 bases, V lost 2 bases, and 5 bases had no gene match. Here the CDR3 DNA reads TGCGCCAGCAGCCAACCCGGACAGGGGGTTTATGGCTACACCTTC. This encodes CASSQPGQGVYGYTF.

The chain joins TRBV2 to TRBJ1-5; 11 nucleotides agree with TRBD1. The CDR3 spans 16 residues. Germline lookup yields CDR1 SNHLY and CDR2 FYNNEI. V was clipped by 10 bases and J by 8 bases; unmatched bases: 16. The CDR3 DNA sequence: TGTGCCACCCAAGGGTGGGACAGGGGGGACCGAGAGCCCCAGCATTTT. Amino acid sequence: CATQGWDRGDREPQHF.

The chain's CDR3 is CASSMGSSGRGVAFF. The CDR3 nucleotides are TGTGCCAGTAGTATGGGCTCCTCAGGCAGGGGCGTAGCTTTCTTT. V gene TRBV19 combines with J gene TRBJ1-1, with D possibly matching TRBD1 (6 bases). Germline CDR1 and CDR2: LNHDA and SQIVND (reference sequence). The CDR3 consists of 15 residues. The ends were cut back, 3 bases at V and 10 bases at J, with 21 bases in the middle.

The rearrangement links TRBV18 to TRBJ2-5; D is possibly TRBD1 (5 bases). The V gene's germline CDR1 is KGHSH and CDR2 LQKENI. Trimming removed 9 bases at V and 5 bases at J, with 13 bases between. The CDR3 contains 12 residues. The CDR3 nucleotides are TGTGCCAGTCAGGATTCAGGGGAGACCCAGTACTTC. It yields the protein CASQDSGETQYF.

This chain joins TRBV6-6 and TRBJ2-1; D perhaps matches TRBD1 (6 bases). This CDR3 is 13 amino acids long. The V end lost 4 bases, the J end lost 5 bases, and 9 bases lay between the germline ends. Germline V gene lookup returns CDR1 MNHNY and CDR2 SVGAGI (reference sequence). The CDR3: CASSSTGNNEQFF. As DNA, the CDR3 is TGTGCCAGCAGTTCGACAGGAAACAATGAGCAGTTCTTC.

The chain employs TRBV30 and TRBJ1-3, with no clear D. V lost 2 bases and J 0 bases, leaving 11 bases between the germline ends. The CDR3 contains 15 residues. The V gene's germline CDR1 is GTSNPN and CDR2 SVGIG (reference sequence). The CDR3 is CAWSIRFRSGNTIYF. DNA for the CDR3: TGTGCCTGGAGTATCAGGTTCCGCTCTGGAAACACCATATATTTT.

The chain has TRBV5-6 and TRBJ2-3, with 10 nucleotides matching TRBD1. The CDR3 has 17 amino acids. V gave up 0 bases and J gave up 3 bases; unmatched junction bases: 7. Germline V gene data show CDR1 as SGHDT and CDR2 as YYEEEE. The CDR3: CASSLAGGTGATDTQYF. The CDR3 nucleotides read TGTGCCAGCAGCTTGGCCGGTGGGACAGGGGCGACAGATACGCAGTATTTT. Full variable domain (rest looked up from reference TRBV5-6 and TRBJ2-3): DAGVTQSPTHLIKTRGQQVTLRCSPKSGHDTVSWYQQALGQGPQFIFQYYEEEERQRGNFPDRFSGHQFPNYSSELNVNALLLGDSALYLCASSLAGGTGATDTQYFGPGTRLTVL.

This chain uses TRBV11-1 with TRBJ2-5; 12 bases fit TRBD1. Germline V CDR1 and CDR2: SGHAT, FQDESV (reference sequence). Trimming cost V 1 base and J 4 bases; bases outside gene matches: 1. The CDR3 sequence is 15 residues long. The CDR3 here is CASSLGDRGRETQYF. The CDR3 DNA sequence: TGTGCCAGCAGCTTAGGGGACAGGGGGCGAGAGACCCAGTACTTC.

The V gene is TRBV18, the J gene TRBJ2-7; no reliable D call. Trimming cost V 2 bases and J 4 bases, with 12 bases left between them. This CDR3 comprises 14 residues. Germline CDR1 is KGHSH and CDR2 is LQKENI. The DNA of the CDR3 is TGTGCCAGCTCACCAGGGCCTTCAGGTTACGAGCAGTACTTC. Its translation: CASSPGPSGYEQYF.

Note on this clone: At one of its ends the junction is not consistent with the germline gene, which may arise from a read error. The chain uses TRBV30 and TRBJ1-2; no clear D. Germline V gene lookup returns CDR1 GTSNPN and CDR2 SVGIG (reference sequence). This CDR3 has 11 residues. The CDR3 nucleotides are TGTGCCTGGCGGAGCGGCGTATGGTTTGGCTTC. Translation: CAWRSGVWFGF.

The CDR3 sequence is CASNGRDWGSYEQYF. The CDR3 DNA sequence: TGTGCCAGCAACGGGCGGGACTGGGGCTCCTACGAGCAGTACTTC. The chain combines TRBV2 with TRBJ2-7, with TRBD2 as a possible D gene (6 bases). This CDR3 contains 15 residues. Germline V gene data show CDR1 as SNHLY and CDR2 as FYNNEI. Deletions cut 7 bases from V and 0 bases from J, with 16 bases between.

This chain links TRBV5-1 with TRBJ2-1, with 12 bases identical to TRBD2. Germline-derived CDR1 and CDR2 are SGHRS and YFSETQ. V lost 2 bases to trimming and J lost 10 bases; unmatched junction nucleotides: 7. This CDR3 has 15 amino acids. Here the CDR3 reads CASSFASGGAGEQFF. CDR3 bases: TGCGCCAGCAGCTTCGCTAGCGGGGGGGCCGGGGAGCAGTTCTTC.

The CDR3 is CASARAGLAVSTDTQYF. The CDR3 nucleotides are TGTGCCAGTGCCCGGGCGGGACTAGCGGTTAGCACAGATACGCAGTATTTT. The chain has TRBV19 and TRBJ2-3; TRBD2 matches at 11 bases. The ends lost 8 bases at V and 0 bases at J; junction bases unmatched: 10. The germline V gene encodes CDR1 LNHDA and CDR2 SQIVND (reference sequence). The CDR3 is 17 amino acids.

The chain has TRBV6-1 and TRBJ2-7, with D tentatively TRBD1 (6 bases). V lost 3 bases, J lost 3 bases, and 21 bases lay in between. Germline loops: CDR1 MNHNS, CDR2 SASEGT. The CDR3 length is 17 residues. The CDR3 loop is CASSDLLRGQRGYEQYF. Here the CDR3 DNA reads TGTGCCAGCAGTGACCTCCTTAGGGGACAAAGAGGCTACGAGCAGTACTTC.

Comments on this clone: At one boundary the junction diverges from the germline segment, which might be a read error. The chain uses TRBV9 and TRBJ2-5; weak D call: TRBD1 (5 bases). CDR3 length: 17 amino acids. From germline, CDR1 is SGDLS and CDR2 YYNGEE. CDR3 bases: TGTGTCAGCAGCGTAGGTCCACGAACCTCAGGGCAAGAGACCCAGTACTTC. Translating it yields CVSSVGPRTSGQETQYF.

This chain links TRBV6-1 with TRBJ2-5; the D gene is possibly TRBD1 (6 bases). CDR1 and CDR2 from the germline V gene are MNHNS and SASEGT. V was cut by 8 bases and J by 4 bases, with 20 bases left in between. The length of the CDR3 is 15 residues. The CDR3, as DNA: TGTGCCAGCGGATTCAGGGGTCTGGAAAGAGAGACCCAGTACTTC. Encoded protein: CASGFRGLERETQYF.

The CDR3 DNA follows: TGCGCCAGCAGAGAACTAGTAGCGGATACGCAGTATTTT. This encodes CASRELVADTQYF. The gene calls are TRBV5-1 and TRBJ2-3; D is perhaps TRBD2 (5 bases). V was pared by 5 bases and J by 6 bases, with 13 bases between. The CDR3 consists of 13 residues. Germline CDR1 SGHRS, CDR2 YFSETQ.